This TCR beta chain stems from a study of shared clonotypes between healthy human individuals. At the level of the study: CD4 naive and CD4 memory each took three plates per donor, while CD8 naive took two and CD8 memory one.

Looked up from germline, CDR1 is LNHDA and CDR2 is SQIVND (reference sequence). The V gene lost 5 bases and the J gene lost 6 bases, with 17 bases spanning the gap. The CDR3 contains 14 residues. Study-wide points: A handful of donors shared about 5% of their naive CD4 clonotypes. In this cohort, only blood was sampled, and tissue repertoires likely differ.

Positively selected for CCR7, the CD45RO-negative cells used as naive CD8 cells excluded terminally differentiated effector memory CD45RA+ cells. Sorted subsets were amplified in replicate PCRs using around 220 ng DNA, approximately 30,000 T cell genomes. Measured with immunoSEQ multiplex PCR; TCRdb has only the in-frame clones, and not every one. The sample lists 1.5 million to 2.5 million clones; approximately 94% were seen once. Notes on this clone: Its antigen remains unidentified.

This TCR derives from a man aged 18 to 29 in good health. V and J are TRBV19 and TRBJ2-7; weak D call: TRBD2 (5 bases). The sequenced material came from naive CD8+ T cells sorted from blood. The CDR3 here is CASSLPSGNSEQYF. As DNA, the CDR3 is TGTGCCAGTAGTCTCCCAAGCGGAAATTCCGAGCAGTACTTC.